The 4 T cell receptor beta chains below were found in one sample sequenced in a study of T-cell reconstitution after alpha-beta-depleted transplantation in children. Molecular barcoding with unique molecular identifiers was used for the TCRbeta library. Each CDR3 protein is one row after TCRdb ran MiXCR on the PCR reads. The sample holds about 270,000 distinct CDR3 sequences, 9.9% seen once. This sample comprised PBMCs from the stem cell graft donor, obtained from the stem cell graft. Source of these receptors: a human donor who donated a stem cell graft to a child with SCID.

The J gene is TRBJ1-5, the V gene TRBV25-1, with a possible D match to TRBD1 (5 bases). V lost 2 bases to trimming and J lost 8 bases, with 13 bases between them. The CDR3 covers 14 residues. Germline-derived CDR1 and CDR2 are MGHDK and SYGVNS. This chain's CDR3 is CASSEEQASEPQHF. For the CDR3, the DNA is TGTGCCAGCAGTGAAGAACAGGCTTCGGAGCCCCAGCATTTT. Full variable domain (remainder filled in from reference TRBV25-1 and TRBJ1-5): EADIYQTPRYLVIGTGKKITLECSQTMGHDKMYWYQQDPGMELHLIHYSYGVNSTEKGDLSSESTVSRIRTEHFPLTLESARPSHTSQYLCASSEEQASEPQHFGDGTRLSIL.

The table lists this clonotype with a few counts. The V call is TRBV9, the J call TRBJ2-7; 8 positions match TRBD2. V lost 4 bases to trimming and J lost 3 bases; unmatched junction nucleotides: 9. Germline V gives CDR1 SGDLS, CDR2 YYNGEE. This CDR3 contains 15 residues. CDR3 amino acids: CASSPGGGLNYEQYF. For the CDR3, the DNA is TGTGCCAGCAGCCCGGGGGGGGGTTTGAACTACGAGCAGTACTTC.

This clonotype was observed a few times. The chain's CDR3 is CASSLTVAGANVLTF. The CDR3 DNA is TGCGCCAGCAGCTTAACAGTTGCTGGGGCCAACGTCCTGACTTTC. The gene calls are TRBV5-1 and TRBJ2-6; no clear D gene. The V gene's germline CDR1 is SGHRS and CDR2 YFSETQ. With 2 bases removed from V and 2 bases from J, the gap between germline ends came to 8 bases. The CDR3 covers 15 residues.

The count of this clonotype is one. The rearrangement uses TRBV5-1 and TRBJ2-5; 16 nucleotides align to TRBD2. Per the germline V gene, CDR1 is SGHRS and CDR2 is YFSETQ. V dropped 4 bases and J dropped 4; count of bases not matched to a gene: 4. This CDR3 spans 16 amino acids. The DNA for the CDR3 is TGCGCCAGCAGCGCGGGACTAGCGGGGGGGCCAGAGACCCAGTACTTC. Protein sequence: CASSAGLAGGPETQYF.